This T cell receptor (beta chain) was documented in a study of shared clonotypes between healthy human individuals. CDR1 is MNHEY and CDR2 is SMNVEV in the germline V gene (reference sequence). The V and J ends lost 5 bases and 3 bases, in that order; junction bases with no gene match: 7. CDR3 length equals 15 residues. With regard to this clone: Its specificity is unknown.

Overall study results and limits: It was the non-shared clonotypes that had lower generation probabilities than clonotypes shared by all four donors.

Clones were sequenced by immunoSEQ multiplex PCR, and TCRdb holds only the in-frame ones, with some missing. The sample lists about 680,000 clones; 55% to 75% were seen once. Subsets obtained from CD4+ cells comprised CD45RA+ naive and CD45RA-negative memory cells. This receptor was identified in a woman aged 25 to 39 in good health. The J gene is TRBJ2-7, the V gene TRBV27; 10 nucleotides align to TRBD2. Material: memory CD4+ T cells sorted from blood. Subset meaning: CD45RA-negative fraction. The CDR3 bases are TGTGCCAGCAGTAAAGTGGCTAGCGGGAGCTACGAGCAGTACTTC. Encoded protein: CASSKVASGSYEQYF.